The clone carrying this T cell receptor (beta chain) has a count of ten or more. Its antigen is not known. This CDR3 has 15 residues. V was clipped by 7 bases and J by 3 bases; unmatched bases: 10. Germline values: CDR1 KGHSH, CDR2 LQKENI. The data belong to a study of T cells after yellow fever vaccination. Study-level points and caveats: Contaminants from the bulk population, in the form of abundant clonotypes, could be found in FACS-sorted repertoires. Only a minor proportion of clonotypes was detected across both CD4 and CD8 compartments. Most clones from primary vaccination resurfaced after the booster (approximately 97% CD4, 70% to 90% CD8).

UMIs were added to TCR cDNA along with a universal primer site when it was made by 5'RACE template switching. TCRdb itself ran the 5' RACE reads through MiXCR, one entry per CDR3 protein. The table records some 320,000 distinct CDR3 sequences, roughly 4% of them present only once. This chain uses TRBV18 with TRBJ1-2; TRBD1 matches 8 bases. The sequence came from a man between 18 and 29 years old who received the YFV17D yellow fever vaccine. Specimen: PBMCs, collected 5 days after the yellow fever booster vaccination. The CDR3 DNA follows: TGTGCCAGCTTTTCGACAGGGGACGGCGACTATGGCTACACCTTC. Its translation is CASFSTGDGDYGYTF. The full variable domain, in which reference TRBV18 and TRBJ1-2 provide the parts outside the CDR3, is NAGVMQNPRHLVRRRGQEARLRCSPMKGHSHVYWYRQLPEEGLKFMVYLQKENIIDESGMPKERFSAEFPKEGPSILRIQQVVRGDSAAYFCASFSTGDGDYGYTFGSGTRLTVV.